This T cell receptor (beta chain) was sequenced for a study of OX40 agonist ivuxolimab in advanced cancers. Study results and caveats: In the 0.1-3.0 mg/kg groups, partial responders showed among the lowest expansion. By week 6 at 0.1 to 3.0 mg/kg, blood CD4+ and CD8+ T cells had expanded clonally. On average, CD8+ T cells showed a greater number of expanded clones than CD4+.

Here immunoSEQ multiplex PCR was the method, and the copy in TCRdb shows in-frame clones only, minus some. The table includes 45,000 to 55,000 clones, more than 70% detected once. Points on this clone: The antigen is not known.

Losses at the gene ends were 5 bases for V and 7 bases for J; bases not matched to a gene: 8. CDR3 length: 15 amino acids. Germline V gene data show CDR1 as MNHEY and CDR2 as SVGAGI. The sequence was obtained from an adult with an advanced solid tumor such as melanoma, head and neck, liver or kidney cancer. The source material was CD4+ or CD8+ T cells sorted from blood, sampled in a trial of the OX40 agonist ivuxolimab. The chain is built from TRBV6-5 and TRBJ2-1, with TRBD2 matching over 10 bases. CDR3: CASSPVAGGWNEQFF. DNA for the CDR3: TGTGCCAGCAGTCCGGTAGCGGGAGGATGGAATGAGCAGTTCTTC.